This T cell receptor (beta chain) derives from a study of identical twins. Remarks on this clonotype: Its antigen is currently unknown.

The CDR3 is 15 residues long. V shed 7 bases and J 7 bases; nucleotides not matched to a gene: 13. Germline V gene data show CDR1 as DFQATT and CDR2 as SNEGSKA (reference sequence). Study-level findings and limits: Out-of-frame alpha sequences common to twins exhibited an excess of low generation probability. Sharing of beta out-of-frame sequences by twins showed a weaker excess.

Each CDR3 protein gets one entry after TCRdb re-called the 5' RACE reads with MiXCR. Of hundreds of thousands of distinct CDR3 sequences listed, 20% to 25% are singletons. The same data also contributed to another study, on T cells expressing NK-cell markers.

The chain links TRBV20-1 to TRBJ1-6, with TRBD1 identical over 7 bases. This TCR was recovered from a woman aged 18-29 years in good health. The sample comprised CD4+ T cells sorted from blood. DNA for the CDR3: TGCAGTGACACTGGGACTGACAGGGACAATTCACCCCTCCACTTT. Amino acids: CSDTGTDRDNSPLHF.